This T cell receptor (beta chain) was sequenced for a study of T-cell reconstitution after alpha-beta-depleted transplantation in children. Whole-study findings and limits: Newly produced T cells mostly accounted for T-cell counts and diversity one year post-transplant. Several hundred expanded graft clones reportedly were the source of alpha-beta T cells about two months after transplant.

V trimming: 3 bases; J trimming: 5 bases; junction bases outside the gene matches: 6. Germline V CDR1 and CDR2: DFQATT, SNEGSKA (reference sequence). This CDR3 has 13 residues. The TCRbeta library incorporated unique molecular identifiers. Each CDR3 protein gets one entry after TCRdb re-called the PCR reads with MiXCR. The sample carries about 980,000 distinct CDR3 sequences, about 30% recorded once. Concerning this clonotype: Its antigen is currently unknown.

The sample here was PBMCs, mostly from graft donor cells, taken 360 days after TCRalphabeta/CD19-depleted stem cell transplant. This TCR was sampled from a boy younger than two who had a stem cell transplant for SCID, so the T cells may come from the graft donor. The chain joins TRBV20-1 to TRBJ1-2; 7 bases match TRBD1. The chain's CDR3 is CSASMGQTYGYTF. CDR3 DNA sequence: TGCAGTGCTAGTATGGGACAGACGTATGGCTACACCTTC.